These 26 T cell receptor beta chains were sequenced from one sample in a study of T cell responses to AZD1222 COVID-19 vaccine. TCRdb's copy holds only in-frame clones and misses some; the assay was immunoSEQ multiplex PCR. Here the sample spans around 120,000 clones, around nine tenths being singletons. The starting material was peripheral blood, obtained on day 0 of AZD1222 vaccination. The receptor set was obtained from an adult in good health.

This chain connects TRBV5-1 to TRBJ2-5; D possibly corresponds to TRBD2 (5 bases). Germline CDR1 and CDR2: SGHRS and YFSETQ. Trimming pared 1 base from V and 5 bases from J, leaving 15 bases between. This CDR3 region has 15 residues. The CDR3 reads CASSLTEGARETQYF. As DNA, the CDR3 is TGCGCCAGCAGCTTGACAGAGGGAGCAAGGGAGACCCAGTACTTC.

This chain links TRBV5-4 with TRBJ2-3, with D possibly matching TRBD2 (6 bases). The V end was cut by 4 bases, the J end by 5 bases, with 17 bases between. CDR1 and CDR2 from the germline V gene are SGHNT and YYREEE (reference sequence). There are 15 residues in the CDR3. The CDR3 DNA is TGTGCCAGCAGCCGGGCGGGACCTGGGGAAGATACGCAGTATTTT. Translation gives CASSRAGPGEDTQYF.

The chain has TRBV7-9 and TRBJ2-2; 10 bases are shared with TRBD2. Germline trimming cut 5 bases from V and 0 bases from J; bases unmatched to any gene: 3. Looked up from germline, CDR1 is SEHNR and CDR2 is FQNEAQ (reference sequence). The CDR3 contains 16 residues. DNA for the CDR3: TGTGCCAGCAGCCTAGGACTAGCGGCGAACACCGGGGAGCTGTTTTTT. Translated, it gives CASSLGLAANTGELFF.

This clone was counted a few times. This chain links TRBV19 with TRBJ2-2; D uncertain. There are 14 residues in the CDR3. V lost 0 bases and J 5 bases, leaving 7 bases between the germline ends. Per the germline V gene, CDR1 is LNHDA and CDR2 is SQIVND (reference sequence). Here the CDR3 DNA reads TGTGCCAGTAGTATAGATAGGGCAACCGGGGAGCTGTTTTTT. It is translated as CASSIDRATGELFF.

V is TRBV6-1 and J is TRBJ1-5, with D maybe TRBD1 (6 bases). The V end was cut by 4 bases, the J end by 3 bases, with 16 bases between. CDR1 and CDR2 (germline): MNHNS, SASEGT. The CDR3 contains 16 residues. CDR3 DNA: TGTGCCAGCAGTGGGCGCGGGGGGGCGGCCAATCAGCCCCAGCATTTT. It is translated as CASSGRGGAANQPQHF.

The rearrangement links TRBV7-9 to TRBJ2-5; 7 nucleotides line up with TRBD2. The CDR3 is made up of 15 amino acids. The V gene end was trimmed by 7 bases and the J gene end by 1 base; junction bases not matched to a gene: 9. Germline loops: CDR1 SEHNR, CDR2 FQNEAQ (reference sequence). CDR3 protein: CASNRASGPQETQYF. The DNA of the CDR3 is TGTGCCAGCAACCGAGCTAGCGGCCCCCAAGAGACCCAGTACTTC.

CDR3 sequence reads: CASSLGRGSYEQYF. The DNA of the CDR3 is TGTGCCAGCAGCTTGGGCAGGGGCTCCTACGAGCAGTACTTC. V and J are TRBV5-4 and TRBJ2-7; perhaps TRBD1 as D (6 bases). The CDR3 covers 14 residues. The germline V gene has CDR1 SGHNT and CDR2 YYREEE (reference sequence). Deletions cut 0 bases from V and 0 bases from J, with 7 bases between.

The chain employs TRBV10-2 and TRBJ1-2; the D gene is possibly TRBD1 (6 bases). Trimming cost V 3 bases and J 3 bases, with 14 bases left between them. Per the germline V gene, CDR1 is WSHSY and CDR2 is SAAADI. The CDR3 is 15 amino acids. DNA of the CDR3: TGCGCCAGCAGTGACCAACAGGGCGGGGACTATGGCTACACCTTC. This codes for CASSDQQGGDYGYTF.

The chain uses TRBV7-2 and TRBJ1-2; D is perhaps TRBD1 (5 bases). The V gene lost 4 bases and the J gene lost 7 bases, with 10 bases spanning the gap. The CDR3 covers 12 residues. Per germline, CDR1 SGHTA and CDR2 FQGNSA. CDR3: CASSSYRLGYTF. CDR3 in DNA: TGTGCCAGCAGCTCCTACAGGCTTGGCTACACCTTC.

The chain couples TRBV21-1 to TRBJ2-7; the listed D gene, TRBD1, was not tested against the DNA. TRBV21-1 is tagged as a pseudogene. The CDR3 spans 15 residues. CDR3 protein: CASSRDSRGHYEQYF. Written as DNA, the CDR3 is TGTGCCAGCAGCAGAGATAGCAGGGGGCACTACGAGCAGTACTTC.

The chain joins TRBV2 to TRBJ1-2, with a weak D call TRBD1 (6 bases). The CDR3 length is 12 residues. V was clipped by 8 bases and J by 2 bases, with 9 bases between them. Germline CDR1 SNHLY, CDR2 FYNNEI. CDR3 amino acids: CASGGTNYGYTF. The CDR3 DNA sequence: TGTGCCAGCGGGGGCACCAACTATGGCTACACCTTC.

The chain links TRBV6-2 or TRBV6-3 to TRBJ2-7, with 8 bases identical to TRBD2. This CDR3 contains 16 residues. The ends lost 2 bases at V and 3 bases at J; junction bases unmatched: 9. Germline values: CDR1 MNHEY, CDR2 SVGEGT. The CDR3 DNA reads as TGTGCCAGCAGTTACAGCGGGGGTACATCCCTCTACGAGCAGTACTTC. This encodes CASSYSGGTSLYEQYF.

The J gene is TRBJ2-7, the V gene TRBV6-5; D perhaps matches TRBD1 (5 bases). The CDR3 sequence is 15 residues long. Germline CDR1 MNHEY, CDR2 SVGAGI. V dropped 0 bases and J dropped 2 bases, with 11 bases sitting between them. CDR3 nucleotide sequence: TGTGCCAGCAGTTACTCCTTGGGGCAGACCTACGAGCAGTACTTC. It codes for CASSYSLGQTYEQYF.

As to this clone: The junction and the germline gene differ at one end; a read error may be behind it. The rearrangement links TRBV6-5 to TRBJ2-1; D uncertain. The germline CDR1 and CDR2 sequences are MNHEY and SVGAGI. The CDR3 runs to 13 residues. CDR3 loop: CASKKSSHNEQFF. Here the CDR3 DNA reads TGTGCCAGCAAAAAATCCTCCCACAATGAGCAGTTCTTC.

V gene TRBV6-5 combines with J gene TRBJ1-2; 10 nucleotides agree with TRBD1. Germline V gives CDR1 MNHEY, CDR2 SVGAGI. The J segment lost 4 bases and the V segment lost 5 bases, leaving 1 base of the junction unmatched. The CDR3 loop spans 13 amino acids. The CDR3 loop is CASSRTGGYGYTF. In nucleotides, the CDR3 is TGTGCCAGCAGTAGGACAGGGGGCTATGGCTACACCTTC.

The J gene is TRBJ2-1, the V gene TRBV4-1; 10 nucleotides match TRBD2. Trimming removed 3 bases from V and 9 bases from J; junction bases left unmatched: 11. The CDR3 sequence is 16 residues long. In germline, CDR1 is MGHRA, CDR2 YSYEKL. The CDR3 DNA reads TGCGCCAGCAGCCAGCCTCTAGCGGGAGTGGTTTTTGAGCAGTTCTTC. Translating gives CASSQPLAGVVFEQFF.

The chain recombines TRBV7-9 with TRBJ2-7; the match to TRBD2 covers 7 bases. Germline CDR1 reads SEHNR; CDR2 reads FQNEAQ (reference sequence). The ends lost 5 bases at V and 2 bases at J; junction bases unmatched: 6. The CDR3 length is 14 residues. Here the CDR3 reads CASSLGLAAYEQYF. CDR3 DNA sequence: TGTGCCAGCAGCCTGGGCCTAGCGGCCTACGAGCAGTACTTC.

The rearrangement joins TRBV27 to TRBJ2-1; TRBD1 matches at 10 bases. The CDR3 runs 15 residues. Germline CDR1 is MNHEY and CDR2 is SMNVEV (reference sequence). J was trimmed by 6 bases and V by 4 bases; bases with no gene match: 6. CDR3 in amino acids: CASSYGTGVTNEQFF. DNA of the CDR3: TGTGCCAGCAGTTACGGGACAGGGGTGACCAATGAGCAGTTCTTC.

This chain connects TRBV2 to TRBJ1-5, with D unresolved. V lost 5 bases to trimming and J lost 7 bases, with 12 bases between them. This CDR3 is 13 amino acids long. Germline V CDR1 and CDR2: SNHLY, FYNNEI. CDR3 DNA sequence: TGTGCCAGCAGTTTCGGGAGAATACAGCCCCAGCATTTT. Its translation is CASSFGRIQPQHF.

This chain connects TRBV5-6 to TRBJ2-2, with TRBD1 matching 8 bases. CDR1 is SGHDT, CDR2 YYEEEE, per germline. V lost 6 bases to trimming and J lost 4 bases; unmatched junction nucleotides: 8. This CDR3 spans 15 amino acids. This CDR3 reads CASTRTGFGTGELFF. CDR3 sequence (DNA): TGTGCCAGCACCCGGACAGGGTTTGGCACCGGGGAGCTGTTTTTT.

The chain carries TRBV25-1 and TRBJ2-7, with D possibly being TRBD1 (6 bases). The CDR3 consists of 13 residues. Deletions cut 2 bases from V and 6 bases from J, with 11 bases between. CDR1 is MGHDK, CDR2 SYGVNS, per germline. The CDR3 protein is CASSEQGWGEQYF. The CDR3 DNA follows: TGTGCCAGCAGTGAACAGGGGTGGGGCGAGCAGTACTTC.

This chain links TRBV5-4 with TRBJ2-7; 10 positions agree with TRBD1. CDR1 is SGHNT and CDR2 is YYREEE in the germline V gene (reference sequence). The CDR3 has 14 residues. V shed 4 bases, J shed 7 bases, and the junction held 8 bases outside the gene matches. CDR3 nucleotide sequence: TGTGCCAGCAGCCCGACAGGGGGCGGTCGGGAGCAGTACTTC. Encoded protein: CASSPTGGGREQYF.

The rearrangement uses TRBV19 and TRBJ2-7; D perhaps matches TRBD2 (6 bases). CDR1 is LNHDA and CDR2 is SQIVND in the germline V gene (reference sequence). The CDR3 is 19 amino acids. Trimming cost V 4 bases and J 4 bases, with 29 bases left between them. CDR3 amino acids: CASSTNPRPSGAISYEQYF. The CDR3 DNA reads TGTGCCAGTAGTACGAACCCCAGACCTTCGGGAGCGATCTCTTACGAGCAGTACTTC.

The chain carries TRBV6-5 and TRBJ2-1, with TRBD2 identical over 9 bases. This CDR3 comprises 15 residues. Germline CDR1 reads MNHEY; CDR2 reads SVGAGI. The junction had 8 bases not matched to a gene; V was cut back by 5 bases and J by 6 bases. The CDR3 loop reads CASSPGGGLANEQFF. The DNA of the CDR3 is TGTGCCAGCAGTCCCGGGGGGGGACTAGCCAATGAGCAGTTCTTC.

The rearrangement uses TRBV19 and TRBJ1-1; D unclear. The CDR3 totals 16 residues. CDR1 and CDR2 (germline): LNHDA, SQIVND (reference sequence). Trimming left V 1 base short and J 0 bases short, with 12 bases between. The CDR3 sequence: CASSIAGGRLNTEAFF. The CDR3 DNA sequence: TGTGCCAGTAGTATAGCTGGAGGCAGATTGAACACTGAAGCTTTCTTT.

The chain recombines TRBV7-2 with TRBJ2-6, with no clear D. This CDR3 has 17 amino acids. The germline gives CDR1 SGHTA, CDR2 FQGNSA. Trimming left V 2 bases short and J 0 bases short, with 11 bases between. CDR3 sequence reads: CASSLSVSSSGANVLTF. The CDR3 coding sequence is TGTGCCAGCAGCTTAAGTGTCTCTAGCTCTGGGGCCAACGTCCTGACTTTC.